This TCR beta chain was identified in a study of patients and donors after allogeneic stem cell transplantation. V lost 0 bases and J 0 bases, leaving 8 bases between the germline ends. There are 15 residues in the CDR3. CDR1 is KGHSH, CDR2 LQKENI, per germline. This clonotype was counted between two and nine times. TCRdb re-called the RT-PCR reads with MiXCR, one entry per CDR3 protein. The sample has 390,000 or so distinct CDR3 sequences, roughly 16% seen once. The receptor was isolated from a human donor who was either an allogeneic HSCT recipient or a stem cell or donor lymphocyte infusion donor (not recorded which). It is not recorded whose cells these are; they may come from a transplant donor. The sequencing sample was made of blood, either unsorted or a sorted T cell fraction (not recorded which). This chain connects TRBV18 to TRBJ1-1; TRBD1 might be the D (5 bases). The CDR3 spells CASSPPNRLNTEAFF. CDR3 coding DNA: TGTGCCAGCTCACCACCGAACAGGTTGAACACTGAAGCTTTCTTT.